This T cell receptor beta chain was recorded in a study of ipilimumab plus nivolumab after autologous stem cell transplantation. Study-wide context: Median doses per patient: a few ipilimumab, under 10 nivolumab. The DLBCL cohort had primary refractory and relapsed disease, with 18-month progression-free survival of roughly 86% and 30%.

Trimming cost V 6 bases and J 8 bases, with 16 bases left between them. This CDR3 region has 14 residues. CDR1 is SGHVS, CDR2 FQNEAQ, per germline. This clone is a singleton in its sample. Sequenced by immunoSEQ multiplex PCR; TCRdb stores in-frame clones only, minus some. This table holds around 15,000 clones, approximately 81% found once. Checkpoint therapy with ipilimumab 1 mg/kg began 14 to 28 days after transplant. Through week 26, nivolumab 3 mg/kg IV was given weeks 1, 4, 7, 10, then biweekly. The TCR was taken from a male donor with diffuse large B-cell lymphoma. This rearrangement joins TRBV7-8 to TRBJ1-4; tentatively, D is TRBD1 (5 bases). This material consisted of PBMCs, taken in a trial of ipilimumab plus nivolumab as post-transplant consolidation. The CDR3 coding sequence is TGTGCCAGCAGACCTAGCCAGGGTCGAGAAAAACTGTTTTTT. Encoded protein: CASRPSQGREKLFF. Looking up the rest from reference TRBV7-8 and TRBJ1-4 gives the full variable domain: GAGVSQSPRYKVAKRGQDVALRCDPISGHVSLFWYQQALGQGPEFLTYFQNEAQLDKSGLPSDRFFAERPEGSVSTLKIQRTQQEDSAVYLCASRPSQGREKLFFGSGTQLSVL.